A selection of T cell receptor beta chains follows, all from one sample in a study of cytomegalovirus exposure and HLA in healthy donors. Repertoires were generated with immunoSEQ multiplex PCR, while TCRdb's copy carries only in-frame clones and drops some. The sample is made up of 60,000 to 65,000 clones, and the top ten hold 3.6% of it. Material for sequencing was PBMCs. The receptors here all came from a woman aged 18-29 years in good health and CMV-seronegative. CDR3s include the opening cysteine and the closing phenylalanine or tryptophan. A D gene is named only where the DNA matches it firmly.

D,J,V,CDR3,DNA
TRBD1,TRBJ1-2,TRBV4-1,CASSHPDRGPDGYTF,TGCGCCAGCAGCCATCCGGACAGGGGGCCGGATGGCTACACCTTC
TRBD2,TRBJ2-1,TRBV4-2,CASSQDGLAPYNEQFF,TGTGCCAGCAGCCAAGATGGACTAGCGCCGTACAATGAGCAGTTCTTC
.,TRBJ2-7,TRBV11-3,CASSLGTYGYEQYF,TGTGCCAGCAGCCTAGGGACTTACGGCTACGAGCAGTACTTC
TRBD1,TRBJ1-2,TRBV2,CASSGQGAGYGYTF,TGTGCCAGCTCAGGACAGGGGGCTGGCTATGGCTACACCTTC
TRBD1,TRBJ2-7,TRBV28,CASRPGGSHEQYF,TGTGCCAGCAGGCCAGGGGGTTCCCACGAGCAGTACTTC
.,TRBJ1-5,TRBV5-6,CASSLGDFYQPQHF,TGTGCCAGCAGCTTGGGGGACTTCTATCAGCCCCAGCATTTT
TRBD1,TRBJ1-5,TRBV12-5,CASGLVQGDRNQPQHF,TGTGCTAGTGGTTTGGTACAGGGGGACCGGAATCAGCCCCAGCATTTT
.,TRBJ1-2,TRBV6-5,CASSYSQGSVGYTF,TGTGCCAGCAGTTACTCACAGGGTTCTGTGGGCTACACCTTC
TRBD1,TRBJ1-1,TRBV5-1,CASSLGPYRGRTLWTEAFF,TGCGCCAGCAGCTTGGGGCCTTACAGGGGGCGTACACTCTGGACTGAAGCTTTCTTT
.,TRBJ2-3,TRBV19,CASSTSGPGTQYF,TGTGCCAGTAGTACCTCAGGGCCCGGTACGCAGTATTTT
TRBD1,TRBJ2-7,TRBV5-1,CASSWDRGNEQYF,TGCGCCAGCAGCTGGGACAGGGGGAACGAGCAGTACTTC
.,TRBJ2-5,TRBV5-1,CASSLAVETQYF,TGCGCCAGCAGCTTGGCCGTTGAGACCCAGTACTTC
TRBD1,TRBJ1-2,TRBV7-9,CASSLGQGADYGYTF,TGTGCCAGCAGCTTAGGACAGGGTGCGGACTATGGCTACACCTTC
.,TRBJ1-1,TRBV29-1,CSVEGGGGTEAFF,TGCAGCGTGGAGGGAGGGGGGGGCACTGAAGCTTTCTTT
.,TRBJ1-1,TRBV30,CAWSVLNENTEAFF,TGTGCCTGGAGTGTACTTAACGAGAACACTGAAGCTTTCTTT
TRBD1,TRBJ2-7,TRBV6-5,CASSYLGQSYEQYF,TGTGCCAGCAGTTACCTGGGACAGTCCTACGAGCAGTACTTC
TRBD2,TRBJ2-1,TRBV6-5,CASTVASGGAEQFF,TGTGCCAGCACTGTGGCTAGCGGGGGGGCCGAGCAGTTCTTC
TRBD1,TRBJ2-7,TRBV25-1,CASTWDSPYEQYF,TGTGCCAGCACCTGGGACAGTCCCTACGAGCAGTACTTC
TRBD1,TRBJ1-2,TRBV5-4,CASRAQGGGYTF,TGTGCCAGCAGGGCGCAGGGGGGTGGCTACACCTTC
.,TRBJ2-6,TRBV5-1,CASSPYLDSGANVLTF,TGCGCCAGCAGCCCCTACCTCGACTCGGGGGCCAACGTCCTGACTTTC
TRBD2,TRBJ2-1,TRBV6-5,CASSSRLAGYNEQFF,TGTGCCAGCAGTTCCCGACTAGCGGGTTACAATGAGCAGTTCTTC
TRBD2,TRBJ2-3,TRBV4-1,CASSQELAGDTDTQYF,TGCGCCAGCAGCCAAGAACTAGCGGGGGACACAGATACGCAGTATTTT
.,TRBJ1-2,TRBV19,CASSRTENYGYTF,TGTGCCAGTAGTAGGACAGAAAACTATGGCTACACCTTC
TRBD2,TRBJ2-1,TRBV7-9,CASSPGTSGRGDKGFF,TGTGCCAGCAGCCCCGGGACTAGCGGGAGAGGTGATAAGGGGTTCTTC
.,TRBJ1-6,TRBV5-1,CASSLAGGSYNSPLHF,TGCGCCAGCAGCTTGGCCGGGGGCTCCTATAATTCACCCCTCCACTTT
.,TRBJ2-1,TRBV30,CAWEDWRGNEQFF,TGTGCCTGGGAGGACTGGCGGGGCAATGAGCAGTTCTTC
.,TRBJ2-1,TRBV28,CASSLRAGASYNEQFF,TGTGCCAGCAGTTTACGTGCAGGGGCCTCCTACAATGAGCAGTTCTTC
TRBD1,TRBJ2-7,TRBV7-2,CASSLLTGYEQYF,TGTGCCAGCAGCTTATTGACAGGGTACGAGCAGTACTTC
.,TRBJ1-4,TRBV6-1,CASSETGTNEKLFF,TGTGCCAGCAGTGAAACAGGGACGAATGAAAAACTGTTTTTT
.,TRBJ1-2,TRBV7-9,CASSLEGRIYGYTF,TGTGCCAGCAGCTTGGAGGGAAGAATCTATGGCTACACCTTC
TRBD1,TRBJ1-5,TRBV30,CAWSTGGQTGGQPQHF,TGTGCCTGGAGCACGGGAGGGCAGACAGGGGGTCAGCCCCAGCATTTT
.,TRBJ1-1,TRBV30,CAWSVGQVAFF,TGTGCCTGGAGTGTTGGACAAGTGGCTTTCTTT
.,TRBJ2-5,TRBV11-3,CASSLDLMGTAGGTQYF,TGTGCCAGCAGCTTAGATCTAATGGGGACAGCCGGGGGGACCCAGTACTTC
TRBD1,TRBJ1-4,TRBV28,CASINVWDRGLREKLFF,TGTGCCAGCATCAATGTCTGGGACAGGGGGCTTCGGGAAAAACTGTTTTTT
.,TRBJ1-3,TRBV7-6,CASSPDSVGNTIYF,TGTGCCAGCAGCCCGGACTCCGTCGGAAACACCATATATTTT
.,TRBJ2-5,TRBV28,CASTGETQYF,TGTGCCAGCACCGGGGAGACCCAGTACTTC
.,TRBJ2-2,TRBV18,CASSLSTGELFF,TGTGCCAGCTCACTTAGCACCGGGGAGCTGTTTTTT
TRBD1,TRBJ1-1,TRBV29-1,CRVHRGQDFF,TGCAGAGTTCACAGGGGGCAAGATTTCTTT
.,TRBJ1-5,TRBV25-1,CASSEVGTADSNQPQHF,TGTGCCAGCAGTGAAGTAGGCACAGCCGATAGCAATCAGCCCCAGCATTTT
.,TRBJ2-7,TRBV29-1,CSVGGGGGEQYF,TGCAGCGTTGGAGGGGGTGGGGGCGAGCAGTACTTC